Presented here are 28 T cell receptor beta chains from one specimen sequenced in a study of T-cell memory formation after mild COVID-19. TCRdb analysed the 5' RACE reads with MiXCR anew, one entry per CDR3 protein. The repertoire holds under 700,000 distinct CDR3 sequences, with over 20% as singletons. The sequencing sample was made of PBMCs or a T cell subset sorted from them (not recorded which). These receptors were collected from an adult woman who had mild COVID-19 (a few samples of this study predate the infection). Cell type and time point are not known.

The genes are TRBV7-6 and TRBJ2-3; no definite D call. Germline CDR1 SGHVS, CDR2 FNYEAQ. Trimming stripped 2 bases from V and 2 bases from J, with 8 bases between. The CDR3 extends over 14 amino acids. The CDR3 DNA reads TGTGCCAGCAGCTTAACCGAGATCACAGATACGCAGTATTTT. Its translation is CASSLTEITDTQYF. Full variable domain (missing parts from reference TRBV7-6 and TRBJ2-3): GAGVSQSPRYKVTKRGQDVALRCDPISGHVSLYWYRQALGQGPEFLTYFNYEAQQDKSGLPNDRFSAERPEGSISTLTIQRTEQRDSAMYRCASSLTEITDTQYFGPGTRLTVL.

The chain links TRBV9 to TRBJ1-1, with 7 bases identical to TRBD1. J was trimmed by 4 bases and V by 2 bases; bases with no gene match: 8. CDR3 size: 15 residues. Germline lookup yields CDR1 SGDLS and CDR2 YYNGEE. The CDR3 reads CASSVTDREGTEAFF. DNA of the CDR3: TGTGCCAGCAGCGTCACAGACAGGGAAGGCACTGAAGCTTTCTTT.

The chain combines TRBV20-1 with TRBJ2-2, with D unclear. V lost 3 bases to trimming and J lost 1 base, with 6 bases between them. CDR3 length equals 13 residues. Germline loops: CDR1 DFQATT, CDR2 SNEGSKA (reference sequence). Written as DNA, the CDR3 is TGCAGTGCTAGTTGGCTGAACACCGGGGAGCTGTTTTTT. As protein: CSASWLNTGELFF.

This clonotype turned up a few times. The V and J genes are TRBV3-1 and TRBJ2-1, with 14 bases identical to TRBD2. The germline CDR1 and CDR2 sequences are LGHDT and YNNKEL (reference sequence). This CDR3 has 18 residues. J lost 7 bases, V lost 0 bases, and 8 bases had no gene match. This chain's CDR3 is CASSQDPSGLAGVNEQFF. The CDR3 nucleotides read TGTGCCAGCAGCCAAGACCCATCGGGACTAGCGGGAGTGAATGAGCAGTTCTTC.

V usage is TRBV12-3 or TRBV12-4 and J usage is TRBJ2-7; 9 nucleotides align to TRBD2. J gave up 3 bases and V 6 bases, and 6 bases lay outside the gene matches. This CDR3 region has 14 residues. CDR3 bases: TGTGCCAGCAGCCTTAGCGGGAGTATCTACGAGCAGTACTTC. Its translation is CASSLSGSIYEQYF.

This chain links TRBV12-3 or TRBV12-4 with TRBJ1-4; D is unclear. There are 13 residues in the CDR3. V shed 6 bases and J shed 5 bases, with 10 bases lying between them. CDR3 coding DNA: TGTGCCAGCAGCTTACTCCTGAATGAAAAACTGTTTTTT. This codes for CASSLLLNEKLFF.

This chain connects TRBV12-3 or TRBV12-4 to TRBJ1-4, with TRBD1 identical over 7 bases. V lost 3 bases and J lost 7; bases outside the gene matches: 11. The CDR3 is 16 amino acids. The CDR3: CASSLPQGNLIEKLFF. CDR3 nucleotide sequence: TGTGCCAGCAGTTTGCCACAGGGGAATCTTATTGAAAAACTGTTTTTT.

This clonotype was detected only a few times. The chain is built from TRBV6-2 or TRBV6-3 and TRBJ2-2; D ambiguous. This CDR3 region has 13 residues. The V end was cut by 5 bases, the J end by 1 base, with 5 bases between. CDR1 is MNHEY and CDR2 is SVGEGT in the germline V gene. CDR3 sequence reads: CASSNGNTGELFF. The CDR3 DNA is TGTGCCAGCAGTAACGGGAACACCGGGGAGCTGTTTTTT.

This clonotype was counted only a few times. The chain carries TRBV20-1 and TRBJ1-2; tentative D call: TRBD1 (5 bases). The CDR3 extends over 13 amino acids. The germline CDR1 and CDR2 sequences are DFQATT and SNEGSKA (reference sequence). Trimming left V 6 bases short and J 8 bases short, with 19 bases between. The CDR3 DNA is TGCAGTGCCGAATTCTCAGGGAGGGAGGGCTACACCTTC. It specifies CSAEFSGREGYTF.

This clonotype was counted many times. The chain employs TRBV5-1 and TRBJ2-7; D might be TRBD2 (5 bases). Germline V lookup: CDR1 SGHRS, CDR2 YFSETQ. This CDR3 region has 13 residues. Trimming removed 2 bases from V and 6 bases from J, with 12 bases in between. The CDR3 loop reads CASSFPEGIEQYF. The CDR3 DNA sequence: TGCGCCAGCAGCTTCCCCGAGGGAATCGAGCAGTACTTC.

The rearrangement uses TRBV5-1 and TRBJ2-3; 13 nucleotides agree with TRBD2. The CDR3 is made up of 16 amino acids. CDR1 SGHRS and CDR2 YFSETQ come from the germline V gene. V trimming: 3 bases; J trimming: 1 base; junction bases outside the gene matches: 2. For the CDR3, the DNA is TGCGCCAGCAGCTACACTAGCGGGGGGGGCACAGATACGCAGTATTTT. It encodes CASSYTSGGGTDTQYF.

This clonotype came up many times. The rearrangement joins TRBV5-1 to TRBJ2-6; D is ambiguous. The CDR3 spans 15 residues. Trimming left V 3 bases short and J 0 bases short, with 7 bases between. Germline assignment: CDR1 SGHRS and CDR2 YFSETQ. CDR3 sequence (DNA): TGCGCCAGCAGCTCTGGAGACTCTGGGGCCAACGTCCTGACTTTC. Translating it yields CASSSGDSGANVLTF.

Worth noting for this clonotype: Its ends do not fully match the called genes, so a read error is possible. The chain joins TRBV3-1 to TRBJ1-2, with D unresolved. The CDR3 covers 15 residues. Germline CDR1 is LGHDT and CDR2 is YNNKEL (reference sequence). The CDR3 nucleotides are TGTGCCAGCAGCCAGGAGGGATCGCCTAACTATTGCTACACCTTC. The encoded protein is CASSQEGSPNYCYTF.

This clonotype has only a few counts. The genes are TRBV5-1 and TRBJ1-5; 8 bases are a match to TRBD1. With V trimmed by 3 bases and J by 5 bases, 10 bases remained unmatched. There are 16 residues in the CDR3. Germline V CDR1 and CDR2: SGHRS, YFSETQ. The CDR3 region is CASSSGTMTGDQPQHF. The CDR3 DNA is TGCGCCAGCAGCTCCGGAACTATGACAGGGGATCAGCCCCAGCATTTT.

In this sample, this clonotype turned up a few times. The chain is built from TRBV4-3 and TRBJ2-7; D is perhaps TRBD1 (6 bases). V was pared by 0 bases and J by 2 bases, with 20 bases between. The CDR3 totals 18 residues. Germline-derived CDR1 and CDR2 are LGHNA and YSLEER. The CDR3 bases are TGCGCCAGCAGCCAAGAGGATTTTCAACAGGGCGGAACCTACGAGCAGTACTTC. It translates to CASSQEDFQQGGTYEQYF.

The chain uses TRBV12-3 or TRBV12-4 and TRBJ2-1, with D perhaps matching TRBD2 (7 bases). The V end lost 3 bases, the J end lost 5 bases, and 14 bases lay between the germline ends. This CDR3 spans 15 amino acids. The CDR3 sequence: CASSFSGGANNEQFF. The DNA for the CDR3 is TGTGCCAGCAGTTTCAGTGGGGGGGCGAACAATGAGCAGTTCTTC.

This clonotype was counted many times. The J gene is TRBJ2-3, the V gene TRBV24-1; D is uncertain. Germline V lookup: CDR1 KGHDR, CDR2 SFDVKD. V was cut by 5 bases and J by 4 bases, with 3 bases left in between. The CDR3 sequence is 11 residues long. CDR3 loop: CATSVADTQYF. For the CDR3, the DNA is TGTGCCACCAGTGTTGCAGATACGCAGTATTTT.

This clonotype has more than one count but fewer than ten. This chain connects TRBV12-3 or TRBV12-4 to TRBJ2-7; 10 nucleotides agree with TRBD1. The V gene end was trimmed by 1 base and the J gene end by 6 bases; junction bases not matched to a gene: 15. The CDR3 covers 18 residues. DNA for the CDR3: TGTGCCAGCAGTTTAGTTGCATGGGGGGGGGACAGGGGAGCCGAGCAGTACTTC. Its translation: CASSLVAWGGDRGAEQYF.

This sequence joins TRBV6-6 and TRBJ2-1; 9 positions match TRBD1. Looked up from germline, CDR1 is MNHNY and CDR2 is SVGAGI (reference sequence). The J segment lost 0 bases and the V segment lost 7 bases, leaving 4 bases of the junction unmatched. The CDR3 has 15 residues. CDR3 nucleotides: TGTGCCAGCACCGGGACAGGGAGCTCCTACAATGAGCAGTTCTTC. This gives the protein CASTGTGSSYNEQFF.

This clonotype showed up just a few times. V and J are TRBV5-1 and TRBJ2-7, with a weak D call TRBD1 (6 bases). Germline lookup yields CDR1 SGHRS and CDR2 YFSETQ. The germline V and J ends were trimmed by 0 bases and 7 bases, with 14 bases remaining between them. CDR3 length equals 14 residues. CDR3 region: CASSLGQALLEQYF. The CDR3 DNA follows: TGCGCCAGCAGCTTGGGACAGGCGTTGTTGGAGCAGTACTTC.

This clonotype was detected only a few times. The chain uses TRBV4-3 and TRBJ2-7; 7 bases are shared with TRBD1. The CDR3 is 13 residues long. Trimming removed 2 bases from V and 4 bases from J; junction bases left unmatched: 2. CDR1 is LGHNA, CDR2 YSLEER, per germline. The CDR3 DNA sequence: TGCGCCAGCAGCCAAAACAGGGGTTACGAGCAGTACTTC. Its translation is CASSQNRGYEQYF.

The chain has TRBV2 and TRBJ2-1; 11 bases map to TRBD2. J lost 9 bases, V lost 4 bases, and 14 bases had no gene match. CDR1 and CDR2 from the germline V gene are SNHLY and FYNNEI. The CDR3 consists of 17 residues. The CDR3 protein is CASSVREGSGRAGEQFF. The DNA for the CDR3 is TGTGCCAGCAGTGTGCGGGAAGGTAGCGGGAGGGCCGGTGAGCAGTTCTTC.

The chain carries TRBV7-9 and TRBJ2-5; TRBD2 agrees at 7 bases. CDR3 length equals 15 residues. Germline CDR1 reads SEHNR; CDR2 reads FQNEAQ (reference sequence). The V gene end was trimmed by 5 bases and the J gene end by 5 bases; junction bases not matched to a gene: 11. For the CDR3, the DNA is TGTGCCAGCAGCCGCGGGACCTTGCGGGAGGAGACCCAGTACTTC. Protein product: CASSRGTLREETQYF.

The sample holds a few counts of this clonotype. V gene TRBV5-5 combines with J gene TRBJ2-7; D call uncertain. V lost 2 bases, J lost 1 base, and 7 bases lay in between. This CDR3 is 13 amino acids long. In germline, CDR1 is SGHKS, CDR2 YYEKEE (reference sequence). CDR3 in amino acids: CASSFFESYEQYF. DNA of the CDR3: TGTGCCAGCAGCTTCTTTGAGTCCTACGAGCAGTACTTC.

This clonotype was seen repeatedly, ten times or more. At one boundary the junction diverges from the germline segment, which might be a read error. The chain combines TRBV5-1 with TRBJ2-1; D may correspond to TRBD1 or TRBD2 (6 bases each). The CDR3 runs to 13 residues. Germline-derived CDR1 and CDR2 are SGHRS and YFSETQ. CDR3 sequence: CASSLEGGNEQFF. Written as DNA, the CDR3 is TGTGCCAGCAGCTTAGAAGGGGGGAATGAGCAGTTCTTC.

This clonotype was recorded a few times. The chain joins TRBV3-1 to TRBJ2-7, with D maybe TRBD2 (6 bases). The CDR3 covers 14 residues. Germline loops: CDR1 LGHDT, CDR2 YNNKEL (reference sequence). The ends were cut back, 6 bases at V and 2 bases at J, with 14 bases in the middle. The CDR3 reads CASRESRGTYEQYF. The CDR3 coding sequence is TGTGCCAGCAGAGAATCTCGGGGGACCTACGAGCAGTACTTC.

The gene calls are TRBV5-6 and TRBJ1-2; D may be TRBD1 (6 bases). V lost 0 bases and J lost 6, with 15 bases in between. Germline V CDR1 and CDR2: SGHDT, YYEEEE. The CDR3 spans 15 residues. CDR3 sequence (DNA): TGTGCCAGCAGCTTGGCCCTTGGCTCAGGGGATGGCTACACCTTC. Protein sequence: CASSLALGSGDGYTF.

This chain links TRBV5-1 with TRBJ2-1; maybe TRBD2 (5 bases). Trimming pared 2 bases from V and 0 bases from J, leaving 9 bases between. Germline V gene sequence: CDR1 SGHRS, CDR2 YFSETQ. The CDR3 loop spans 15 amino acids. The CDR3 region is CASSFTAVSYNEQFF. In DNA form, the CDR3 reads TGCGCCAGCAGCTTTACAGCGGTCTCCTACAATGAGCAGTTCTTC.